Only a few counts were recorded for the clone carrying this TCR beta chain. Its matching antigen is unknown. Via MiXCR, TCRdb re-called the 5' RACE reads, giving one row per CDR3 protein. Of around 200,000 distinct CDR3 sequences detected, around 25% appear once; the ten largest clones hold about an eighth. The sample originates from a study of T-cell memory formation after mild COVID-19. Regarding the study as a whole: Clonal second-wave expansions that peaked on day 37 had unconfirmed SARS-CoV-2 specificity.

Input material: PBMCs or a T cell subset sorted from them (not recorded which). The clonotype originates from an adult woman who had mild COVID-19 (a few samples of this study predate the infection). Cell type and time point are not known.

CDR3 DNA sequence: TGCGCCAGCAGGGACATCGATGAAAAACTGTTTTTT. Translating it yields CASRDIDEKLFF. The rearrangement joins TRBV5-1 to TRBJ1-4, with D possibly matching TRBD1 (5 bases). Looked up from germline, CDR1 is SGHRS and CDR2 is YFSETQ. CDR3 length equals 12 residues. V lost 5 bases and J lost 6, with 8 bases in between. The entire variable domain, with the rest obtained from reference TRBV5-1 and TRBJ1-4, is as follows: KAGVTQTPRYLIKTRGQQVTLSCSPISGHRSVSWYQQTPGQGLQFLFEYFSETQRNKGNFPGRFSGRQFSNSRSEMNVSTLELGDSALYLCASRDIDEKLFFGSGTQLSVL.